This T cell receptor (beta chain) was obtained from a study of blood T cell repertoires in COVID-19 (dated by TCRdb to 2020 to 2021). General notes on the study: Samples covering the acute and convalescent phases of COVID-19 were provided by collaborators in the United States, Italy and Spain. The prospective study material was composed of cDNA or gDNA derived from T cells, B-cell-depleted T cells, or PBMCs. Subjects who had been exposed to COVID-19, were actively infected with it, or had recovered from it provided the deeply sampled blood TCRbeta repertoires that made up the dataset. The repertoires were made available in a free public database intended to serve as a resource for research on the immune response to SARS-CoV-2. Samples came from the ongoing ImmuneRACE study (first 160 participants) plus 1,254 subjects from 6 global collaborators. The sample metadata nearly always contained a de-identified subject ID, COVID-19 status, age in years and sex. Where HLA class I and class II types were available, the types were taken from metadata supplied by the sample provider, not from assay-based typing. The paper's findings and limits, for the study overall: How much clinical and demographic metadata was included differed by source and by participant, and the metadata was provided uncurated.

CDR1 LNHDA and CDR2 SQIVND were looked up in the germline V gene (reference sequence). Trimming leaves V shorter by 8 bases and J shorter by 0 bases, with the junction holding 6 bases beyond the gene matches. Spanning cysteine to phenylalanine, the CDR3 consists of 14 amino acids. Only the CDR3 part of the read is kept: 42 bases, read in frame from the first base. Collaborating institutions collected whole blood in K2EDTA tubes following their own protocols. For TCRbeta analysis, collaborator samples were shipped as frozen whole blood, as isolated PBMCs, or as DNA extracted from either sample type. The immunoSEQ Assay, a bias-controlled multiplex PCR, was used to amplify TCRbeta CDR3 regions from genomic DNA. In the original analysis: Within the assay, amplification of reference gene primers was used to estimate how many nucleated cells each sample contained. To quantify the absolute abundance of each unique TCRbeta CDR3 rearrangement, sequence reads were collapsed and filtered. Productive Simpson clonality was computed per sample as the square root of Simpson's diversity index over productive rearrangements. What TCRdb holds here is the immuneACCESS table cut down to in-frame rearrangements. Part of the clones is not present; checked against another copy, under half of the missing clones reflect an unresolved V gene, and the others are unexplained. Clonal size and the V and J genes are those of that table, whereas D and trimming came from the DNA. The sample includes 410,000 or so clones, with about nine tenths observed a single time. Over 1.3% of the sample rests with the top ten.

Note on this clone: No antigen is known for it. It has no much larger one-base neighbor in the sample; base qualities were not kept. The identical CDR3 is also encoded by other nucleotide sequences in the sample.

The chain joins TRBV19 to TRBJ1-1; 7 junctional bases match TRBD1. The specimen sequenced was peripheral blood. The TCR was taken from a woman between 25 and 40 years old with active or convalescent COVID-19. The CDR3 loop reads CASRGTAMNTEAFF. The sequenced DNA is TGTGCCAGTCGGGGGACAGCGATGAACACTGAAGCTTTCTTT.